The present T cell receptor (beta chain) was sequenced within a study of chemoradiotherapy in HPV16-positive cancers. Overall study results and limits: In HPV16-positive patients, HPV-responsive T-cell expansion tracked better recurrence-free survival. Candidate HPV-specific clones and E7-related TCR motifs grew in tumor during treatment.

The protocol was immunoSEQ multiplex PCR, while the TCRdb copy is restricted to in-frame clones and leaves out a portion. The repertoire includes several thousand clones, approximately 95% of them detected once, and 3.2% sits in the top ten. Points on this clone: No antigen is known for it.

The TCR was taken from a human donor with HPV-associated anogenital cancer. The specimen was tumor tissue, collected from a patient who underwent chemoradiotherapy.

The chain's CDR3 is CSGLRDRVTQYF. Written as DNA, the CDR3 is TGCAGCGGTCTCCGGGACAGGGTGACCCAGTACTTC. The rearrangement uses TRBV29-1 and TRBJ2-5, with 9 bases that match TRBD1. The CDR3 contains 12 residues. In germline, CDR1 is SQVTM, CDR2 ANQGSEA. V lost 7 bases and J lost 7; bases outside the gene matches: 7.